This TCR beta chain was identified during a study of beta chain features in type 1 diabetes. The investigators reverse transcribed all of the isolated RNA, so they sequenced expressed TCRB transcripts. Each sample of naive, central memory or regulatory T cells had, on average, around 4 million reads. Some clones are missing from TCRdb's copy, which holds only in-frame ones; the method was immunoSEQ multiplex PCR. Of 970,000 or so clones listed, roughly 17% are singletons. The specimen sequenced was naive CD4+ T cells from blood. The sequence was collected from a woman aged 18-29 years in good health.

The CDR3 region has the DNA TGTGCCAGCAGCTTCGGATCGAACACTGAAGCTTTCTTT. Encoded protein: CASSFGSNTEAFF. The chain joins TRBV7-8 to TRBJ1-1; no clear D gene. Germline assignment: CDR1 SGHVS and CDR2 FQNEAQ. CDR3 length: 13 amino acids. Trimming stripped 3 bases from V and 1 base from J, with 6 bases between.